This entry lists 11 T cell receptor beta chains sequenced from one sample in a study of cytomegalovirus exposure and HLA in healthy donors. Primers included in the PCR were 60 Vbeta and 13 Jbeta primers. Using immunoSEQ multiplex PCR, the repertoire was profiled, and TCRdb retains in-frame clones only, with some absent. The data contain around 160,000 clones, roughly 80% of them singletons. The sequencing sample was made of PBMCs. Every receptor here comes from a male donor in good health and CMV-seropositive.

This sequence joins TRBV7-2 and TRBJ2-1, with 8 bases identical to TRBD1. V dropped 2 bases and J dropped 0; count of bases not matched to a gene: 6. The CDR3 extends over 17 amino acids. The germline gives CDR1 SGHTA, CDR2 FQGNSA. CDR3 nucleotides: TGTGCCAGCAGCTTAAGGGGACAGGCCAGCTCCTACAATGAGCAGTTCTTC. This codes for CASSLRGQASSYNEQFF.

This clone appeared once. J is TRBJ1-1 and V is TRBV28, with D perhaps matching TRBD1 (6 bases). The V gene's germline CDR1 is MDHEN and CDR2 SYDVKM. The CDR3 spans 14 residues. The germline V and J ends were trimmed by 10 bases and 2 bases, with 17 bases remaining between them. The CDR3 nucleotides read TGTGCCACTACGAGAACACAGGGAAACACTGAAGCTTTCTTT. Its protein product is CATTRTQGNTEAFF.

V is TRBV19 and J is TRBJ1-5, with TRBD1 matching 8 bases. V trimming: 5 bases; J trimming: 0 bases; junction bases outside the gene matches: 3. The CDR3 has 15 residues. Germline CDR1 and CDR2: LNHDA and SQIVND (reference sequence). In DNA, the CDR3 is TGTGCCAGTAGTGTACAGGGGGTTAGCAATCAGCCCCAGCATTTT. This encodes CASSVQGVSNQPQHF.

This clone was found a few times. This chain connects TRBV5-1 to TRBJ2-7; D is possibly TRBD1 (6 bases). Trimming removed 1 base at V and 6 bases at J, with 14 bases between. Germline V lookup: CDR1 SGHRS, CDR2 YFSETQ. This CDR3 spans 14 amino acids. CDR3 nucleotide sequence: TGCGCCAGCAGCTTGAGGCAGGGGAGACGCGAGCAGTACTTC. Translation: CASSLRQGRREQYF.

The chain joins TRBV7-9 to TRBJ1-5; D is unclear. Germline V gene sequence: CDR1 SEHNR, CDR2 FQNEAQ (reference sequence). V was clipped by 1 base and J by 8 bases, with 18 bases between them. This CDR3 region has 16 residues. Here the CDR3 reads CASSLGGSQLSEPQHF. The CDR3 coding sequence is TGTGCCAGCAGCTTAGGAGGGAGCCAGTTATCGGAGCCCCAGCATTTT.

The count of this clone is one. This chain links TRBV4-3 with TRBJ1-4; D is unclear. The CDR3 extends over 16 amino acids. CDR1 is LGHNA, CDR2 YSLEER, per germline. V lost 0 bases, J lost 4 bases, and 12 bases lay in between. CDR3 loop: CASSQEVSSDNEKLFF. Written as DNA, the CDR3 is TGCGCCAGCAGCCAAGAAGTTTCTAGCGATAATGAAAAACTGTTTTTT.

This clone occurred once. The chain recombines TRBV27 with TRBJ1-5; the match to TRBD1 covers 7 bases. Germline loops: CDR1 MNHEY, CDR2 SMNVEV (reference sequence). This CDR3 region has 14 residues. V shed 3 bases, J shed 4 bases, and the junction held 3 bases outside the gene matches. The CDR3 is CASSLAGGNQPQHF. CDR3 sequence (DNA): TGTGCCAGCAGTTTGGCAGGGGGGAATCAGCCCCAGCATTTT.

The DNA of the CDR3 is TGTGCCAGCACCGCAACCAGGGGATGGGTCGAGCAGTACTTC. It specifies CASTATRGWVEQYF. V is TRBV28 and J is TRBJ2-7; possible D gene TRBD1, 6 bases. V lost 7 bases, J lost 6 bases, and 19 bases lay in between. The CDR3 has 14 residues. CDR1 and CDR2 from the germline V gene are MDHEN and SYDVKM.

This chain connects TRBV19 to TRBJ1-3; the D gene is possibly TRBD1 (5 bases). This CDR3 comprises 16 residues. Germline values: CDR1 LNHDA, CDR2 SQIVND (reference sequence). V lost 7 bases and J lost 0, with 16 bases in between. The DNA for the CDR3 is TGTGCCAGTACCTTCAAAAGGGGCGTCTCTGGAAACACCATATATTTT. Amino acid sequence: CASTFKRGVSGNTIYF. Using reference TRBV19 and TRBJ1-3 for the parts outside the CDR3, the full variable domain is DGGITQSPKYLFRKEGQNVTLSCEQNLNHDAMYWYRQDPGQGLRLIYYSQIVNDFQKGDIAEGYSVSREKKESFPLTVTSAQKNPTAFYLCASTFKRGVSGNTIYFGEGSWLTVV.

DNA for the CDR3: TGTGCCAGTGGTGCGGGAGGGAATGAGCAGTTCTTC. Protein product: CASGAGGNEQFF. The J gene is TRBJ2-1, the V gene TRBV19; 9 bases fit TRBD2. CDR1 is LNHDA and CDR2 is SQIVND in the germline V gene (reference sequence). The CDR3 has 12 residues. Losses at the gene ends were 8 bases for V and 7 bases for J; bases not matched to a gene: 3. Looking up the rest from reference TRBV19 and TRBJ2-1 gives the full variable domain: DGGITQSPKYLFRKEGQNVTLSCEQNLNHDAMYWYRQDPGQGLRLIYYSQIVNDFQKGDIAEGYSVSREKKESFPLTVTSAQKNPTAFYLCASGAGGNEQFFGPGTRLTVL.

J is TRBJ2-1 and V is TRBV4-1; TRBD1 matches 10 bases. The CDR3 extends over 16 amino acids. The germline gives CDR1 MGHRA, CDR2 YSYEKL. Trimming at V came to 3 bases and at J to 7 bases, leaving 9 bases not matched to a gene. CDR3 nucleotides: TGCGCCAGCAGCCAGAGGAGCCGGGACAGGGGAAATGAGCAGTTCTTC. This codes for CASSQRSRDRGNEQFF.